The 18 T cell receptor beta chains below all came from one sample that was sequenced in a study of shared clonotypes between healthy human individuals. Naive CD8 cells, CD45RO-negative and positively selected for CCR7, excluded terminally differentiated effector memory CD45RA+ cells. Data came from immunoSEQ multiplex PCR; TCRdb stores just in-frame clones and leaves some out. There are about 2.2 million clones in the sample; 85% to 95% occur only once, and roughly 1.8% lies in the top ten. The specimen was naive CD8+ T cells from PBMCs. The receptors here all came from a man aged 18 to 30 in good health. Some clones in this sample may be carry-over from other donors' samples.

In its sample, this clone was seen once. CDR3 DNA: TGTGCCAGCAGTTTAATGGTGGCAAGGGGGTTCACAGATACGCAGTATTTT. Its protein product is CASSLMVARGFTDTQYF. The chain combines TRBV27 with TRBJ2-3; D perhaps matches TRBD1 (6 bases). This CDR3 contains 17 residues. V gave up 2 bases and J gave up 2 bases, with 17 bases separating them. Germline loops: CDR1 MNHEY, CDR2 SMNVEV (reference sequence).

The chain is built from TRBV7-9 and TRBJ2-7; 8 positions match TRBD2. CDR3 length: 18 amino acids. Unmatched junction bases numbered 19, after V lost 5 bases and J lost 4 bases. The V gene's germline CDR1 is SEHNR and CDR2 FQNEAQ (reference sequence). CDR3 region: CASSQGRGLAGEGYEQYF. In DNA, the CDR3 is TGTGCCAGCAGCCAAGGAAGGGGCCTAGCGGGCGAGGGGTACGAGCAGTACTTC.

Remarks on this clone: In the same sample, other DNA sequences code for this CDR3. This chain uses TRBV28 with TRBJ2-7, with D tentatively TRBD1 or TRBD2 (5 bases each). The CDR3 spans 12 residues. Germline loops: CDR1 MDHEN, CDR2 SYDVKM. Trimming took 5 bases from V and 3 from J, leaving 8 bases between them. Written as DNA, the CDR3 is TGTGCCAGCAGTAGTGGGGGCTACGAGCAGTACTTC. Protein sequence: CASSSGGYEQYF.

V and J are TRBV2 and TRBJ2-3, with D perhaps TRBD2 (6 bases). This CDR3 is 17 amino acids long. Trimming cost V 5 bases and J 2 bases, with 20 bases left between them. The germline gives CDR1 SNHLY, CDR2 FYNNEI. Here the CDR3 DNA reads TGTGCCAGCAGTCCAAGAACTAGCTTGGGGTCCACAGATACGCAGTATTTT. Amino acid sequence: CASSPRTSLGSTDTQYF.

The rearrangement links TRBV7-8 to TRBJ2-5; 11 bases agree with TRBD2. The CDR3 runs 16 residues. Trimming took 3 bases from V and 5 from J; bases not matched to a gene: 8. CDR1 and CDR2 (germline): SGHVS, FQNEAQ. DNA for the CDR3: TGTGCCAGCAGCTTTTATAGCGGGAGGGCCCAGGAGACCCAGTACTTC. It encodes CASSFYSGRAQETQYF.

V and J are TRBV11-2 and TRBJ2-7, with no clear D. This CDR3 has 15 amino acids. Germline loops: CDR1 SGHAT, CDR2 FQNNGV. V dropped 4 bases and J dropped 3 bases, with 16 bases sitting between them. CDR3 sequence reads: CASSYGAGFNYEQYF. The CDR3 nucleotides read TGTGCCAGCAGCTACGGTGCCGGCTTTAACTACGAGCAGTACTTC. Drawing the rest from reference TRBV11-2 and TRBJ2-7, the complete variable domain is EAGVAQSPRYKIIEKRQSVAFWCNPISGHATLYWYQQILGQGPKLLIQFQNNGVVDDSQLPKDRFSAERLKGVDSTLKIQPAKLEDSAVYLCASSYGAGFNYEQYFGPGTRLTVT.

In this sample, this clone turned up a few times. The V gene is TRBV29-1, the J gene TRBJ1-1; D remains ambiguous. V was pared by 3 bases and J by 7 bases, with 9 bases between. CDR1 SQVTM and CDR2 ANQGSEA come from the germline V gene. This CDR3 comprises 11 residues. CDR3 in amino acids: CSVEGNVEAFF. CDR3 DNA: TGCAGCGTTGAGGGGAACGTTGAAGCTTTCTTT.

CDR3 nucleotides: TGTGCCAGCAGCGATGCCGGGACTAGGTACAATGAGCAGTTCTTC. Its translation: CASSDAGTRYNEQFF. The rearrangement uses TRBV11-3 and TRBJ2-1, with 8 bases matching TRBD2. This CDR3 comprises 15 residues. The germline CDR1 and CDR2 sequences are SGHNT and YENEEA. V gave up 5 bases and J gave up 4 bases; unmatched junction bases: 7.

The V call is TRBV5-6, the J call TRBJ2-5, with D possibly TRBD1 on 5 matching bases. The V and J ends lost 1 base and 3 bases respectively, with 16 bases between them. CDR3 length: 16 amino acids. Germline-derived CDR1 and CDR2 are SGHDT and YYEEEE. The CDR3 is CASSLSSWQGEETQYF. The CDR3 region has the DNA TGTGCCAGCAGCTTGAGTTCTTGGCAGGGTGAAGAGACCCAGTACTTC. Full variable domain (outside the CDR3, taken from reference TRBV5-6 and TRBJ2-5): DAGVTQSPTHLIKTRGQQVTLRCSPKSGHDTVSWYQQALGQGPQFIFQYYEEEERQRGNFPDRFSGHQFPNYSSELNVNALLLGDSALYLCASSLSSWQGEETQYFGPGTRLLVL.

In nucleotides, the CDR3 is TGTGCCAGCAGTTTCCCGGGACAGAAAGAGACCCAGTACTTC. Its protein is CASSFPGQKETQYF. J is TRBJ2-5 and V is TRBV27, with 7 bases identical to TRBD1. Germline CDR1 MNHEY, CDR2 SMNVEV (reference sequence). This CDR3 is built from 14 residues. The V segment lost 3 bases and the J segment 3 bases; nucleotides outside the gene matches: 4.

The V call is TRBV7-9, the J call TRBJ2-3, with TRBD2 matching over 11 bases. In germline, CDR1 is SEHNR, CDR2 FQNEAQ (reference sequence). V shed 8 bases, J shed 2 bases, and the junction held 6 bases outside the gene matches. This CDR3 region has 15 residues. CDR3 in amino acids: CASYGLAGPTDTQYF. The CDR3 DNA reads as TGTGCCAGCTATGGACTAGCGGGCCCCACAGATACGCAGTATTTT.

This clone was seen once. This chain uses TRBV28 with TRBJ2-7; possible D gene TRBD2, 5 bases. Germline V gene sequence: CDR1 MDHEN, CDR2 SYDVKM. Deletions cut 10 bases from V and 1 base from J, with 20 bases between. This CDR3 is built from 15 residues. CDR3: CATSGRREGSYEQYF. CDR3 coding DNA: TGTGCCACCTCGGGGAGACGGGAAGGTTCCTACGAGCAGTACTTC.

Here the CDR3 reads CASSYSEGLGEQYF. In DNA, the CDR3 is TGTGCCAGCAGTTACTCAGAGGGACTCGGCGAGCAGTACTTC. The chain employs TRBV6-5 and TRBJ2-7; D perhaps matches TRBD2 (6 bases). The CDR3 is made up of 14 amino acids. Trimming took off 0 bases at V and 6 bases at J, with 12 bases between the two ends. CDR1 MNHEY and CDR2 SVGAGI come from the germline V gene.

This chain links TRBV7-9 with TRBJ2-1, with TRBD2 matching 7 bases. The CDR3 length is 16 residues. V dropped 5 bases and J dropped 0; count of bases not matched to a gene: 7. CDR1 is SEHNR and CDR2 is FQNEAQ in the germline V gene (reference sequence). DNA of the CDR3: TGTGCCAGCAGCAGTCGCCCTAGCGGCTCCTACAATGAGCAGTTCTTC. The encoded protein is CASSSRPSGSYNEQFF.

The rearrangement links TRBV5-6 to TRBJ2-5, with a weak D call TRBD2 (5 bases). Per the germline V gene, CDR1 is SGHDT and CDR2 is YYEEEE. The CDR3 runs to 14 residues. V was cut by 0 bases and J by 5 bases, with 11 bases left in between. The DNA of the CDR3 is TGTGCCAGCAGCTTGGCCGGGGTCGCGGAGACCCAGTACTTC. It codes for CASSLAGVAETQYF. Using reference TRBV5-6 and TRBJ2-5 for the parts outside the CDR3, the full variable domain is DAGVTQSPTHLIKTRGQQVTLRCSPKSGHDTVSWYQQALGQGPQFIFQYYEEEERQRGNFPDRFSGHQFPNYSSELNVNALLLGDSALYLCASSLAGVAETQYFGPGTRLLVL.

This clone has a single count. The chain links TRBV28 to TRBJ2-2; D gene unclear. The length of the CDR3 is 14 residues. CDR1 is MDHEN, CDR2 SYDVKM, per germline. V was cut by 2 bases and J by 4 bases, with 8 bases left in between. The DNA for the CDR3 is TGTGCCAGCAGTTTAAGTTGGGGCACCGGGGAGCTGTTTTTT. Its protein product is CASSLSWGTGELFF.

The chain joins TRBV29-1 to TRBJ2-2, with unresolved D. Trimming pared 6 bases from V and 7 bases from J, leaving 9 bases between. The CDR3 is 11 residues long. From germline, CDR1 is SQVTM and CDR2 ANQGSEA. The CDR3 DNA reads TGCAGCGTCATCAAGGTCGGGGAGCTGTTTTTT. It codes for CSVIKVGELFF.

As concerns this clone: One base away lies a much larger clone, so this may be a sequencing read error. Other DNA sequences of this sample code for an identical CDR3. V gene TRBV5-6 combines with J gene TRBJ1-1, with unresolved D. The CDR3 has 12 residues. Per germline, CDR1 SGHDT and CDR2 YYEEEE. Trimming shortened V by 0 bases and J by 3 bases, and 3 bases separated the two germline ends. The CDR3, as DNA: TGTGCCAGCAGCTTGGTGGACACTGAAGCTTTCTTT. Its protein is CASSLVDTEAFF.